Listed below are T cell receptor beta chains from one sample, sequenced in a study of shared clonotypes between healthy human individuals. Only in-frame clones appear in the TCRdb table, and some are missing; sequencing was by immunoSEQ multiplex PCR. The repertoire holds 2,500,000 or so clones, with approximately 92% as singletons. Sequenced input: naive CD4+ T cells sorted from blood. These receptors were taken from a man younger than 35 in good health. The CDR3 runs from the conserved cysteine through the conserved F or W. The D gene is left open where the match is weak. Rows give clone size only sometimes, using once, few, many, or a class for an expanded clone.

>TRBV7-2|.|.|TRBJ2-3
CASSSGVSTDTQYF
TGTGCCAGCAGCTCAGGGGTTAGCACAGATACGCAGTATTTT
>TRBV18|.|.|TRBJ1-1
CASSPPNTEAFF
TGTGCCAGCTCACCTCCAAACACTGAAGCTTTCTTT
>TRBV5-1|TRBD2|.|TRBJ2-2
CASAPSGSSNGELFF
TGCGCCAGCGCGCCTAGCGGGAGTTCCAACGGGGAGCTGTTTTTT
>TRBV7-2|TRBD2|.|TRBJ2-5
CASSWAGLAEETQYF
TGTGCCAGCAGCTGGGCGGGACTAGCGGAAGAGACCCAGTACTTC
>TRBV5-1|TRBD1|.|TRBJ2-7
CASSKPLGQGDHEQYF
TGCGCCAGCAGCAAGCCTTTGGGACAGGGTGACCACGAGCAGTACTTC
>TRBV5-1|TRBD1|.|TRBJ2-3
CASRQLGQITDTQYF
TGCGCCAGCCGTCAGTTGGGACAGATCACAGATACGCAGTATTTT
>TRBV5-4|TRBD2|.|TRBJ2-5
CASSSPGGEKYF
TGTGCCAGCAGCTCCCCGGGGGGGGAAAAGTACTTC
>TRBV7-6|.|.|TRBJ1-1
CASSSWTKNTEAFF
TGTGCCAGCAGCTCGTGGACGAAGAACACTGAAGCTTTCTTT
>TRBV9|TRBD1|few|TRBJ1-1
CASSSPGTANTEAFF
TGTGCCAGCAGCTCCCCCGGGACAGCAAACACTGAAGCTTTCTTT
>TRBV18|.|.|TRBJ2-5
CASSPPVEGETQYF
TGTGCCAGCTCACCACCGGTTGAGGGGGAGACCCAGTACTTC
>TRBV7-9|TRBD1|.|TRBJ1-4
CASSTGTGAATNEKLFF
TGTGCCAGCAGCACCGGGACAGGGGCGGCAACTAATGAAAAACTGTTTTTT
>TRBV21-1|.|.|TRBJ2-2
CASSKGDRGHTGELFF
TGTGCCAGCAGCAAAGGCGACAGGGGCCACACCGGGGAGCTGTTTTTT
>TRBV19|.|.|TRBJ2-2
CASSSHPLGGAGELFF
TGTGCCAGTAGCTCTCATCCTTTAGGGGGGGCCGGGGAGCTGTTTTTT
>TRBV9|.|.|TRBJ2-5
CASSVDWDQETQYF
TGTGCCAGCAGCGTAGATTGGGACCAAGAGACCCAGTACTTC
>TRBV5-8|.|.|TRBJ1-4
CASSLGSRANEKLFF
TGTGCCAGCAGCTTAGGTTCAAGGGCTAATGAAAAACTGTTTTTT
>TRBV6-5|.|.|TRBJ1-6
CASSYSINSPLHF
TGTGCCAGCAGTTACTCAATTAATTCACCCCTCCACTTT
>TRBV21-1|.|.|TRBJ2-5
CASSKVAGGETQYF
TGTGCCAGCAGCAAAGTAGCAGGCGGAGAGACCCAGTACTTC
>TRBV7-7|.|once|TRBJ2-2
CASSLGGSPANTGELFF
TGTGCTAGCAGCTTAGGGGGGAGCCCCGCGAACACCGGGGAGCTGTTTTTT
>TRBV28|TRBD2|.|TRBJ2-1
CASSFGAGGSYNEQFF
TGTGCCAGCAGTTTTGGAGCGGGAGGCTCCTACAATGAGCAGTTCTTC
>TRBV7-8|.|.|TRBJ2-7
CASSLSERGARNEQYF
TGTGCCAGCAGCTTAAGTGAAAGGGGGGCTAGGAACGAGCAGTACTTC
>TRBV19|.|.|TRBJ1-5
CASSYRDGIPVRQPQHF
TGTGCCAGTAGTTACCGGGACGGTATCCCGGTCCGTCAGCCCCAGCATTTT
>TRBV11-2|.|.|TRBJ2-3
CASSLGSVNTDTQYF
TGTGCCAGCAGCTTAGGGAGCGTTAACACAGATACGCAGTATTTT
>TRBV27|TRBD2|.|TRBJ2-7
CASTGTSGSYEQYF
TGTGCCAGCACCGGGACTAGCGGGAGTTACGAGCAGTACTTC
>TRBV18|.|.|TRBJ1-2
CASSPERGGHGYTF
TGTGCCAGCTCACCCGAGCGAGGTGGCCATGGCTACACCTTC
>TRBV28|.|.|TRBJ1-2
CASSLPLGGGGYGYTF
TGTGCCAGCAGTTTACCGTTAGGTGGAGGGGGCTATGGCTACACCTTC
>TRBV29-1|.|.|TRBJ2-3
CSVGAGIATDTQYF
TGCAGCGTTGGGGCGGGGATCGCCACAGATACGCAGTATTTT
>TRBV2|.|.|TRBJ2-1
CASSEGGRVQFF
TGTGCCAGCAGTGAAGGGGGGCGGGTCCAGTTCTTC
>TRBV7-8|.|.|TRBJ1-2
CASSSAQGSDGYTF
TGTGCCAGCAGCTCCGCGCAGGGGAGCGATGGCTACACCTTC
>TRBV7-2|.|.|TRBJ2-3
CASSLVSGVADTQYF
TGTGCCAGCAGCTTAGTTAGTGGCGTAGCAGATACGCAGTATTTT
>TRBV6-6|TRBD1|once|TRBJ2-7
CASRLRDRGGYEQYF
TGTGCCAGCAGGCTCCGGGACAGGGGGGGCTACGAGCAGTACTTC
>TRBV25-1|.|.|TRBJ2-7
CASSATYEQYF
TGTGCCAGCAGCGCAACCTACGAGCAGTACTTC
>TRBV6-5|TRBD1|.|TRBJ2-3
CASSSRRGLDTQYF
TGTGCCAGCAGCTCCCGCAGGGGGCTAGATACGCAGTATTTT
>TRBV12-5|.|.|TRBJ2-3
CASGLAGTDTQYF
TGTGCTAGTGGTTTGGCCGGGACAGATACGCAGTATTTT
>TRBV28|TRBD1|.|TRBJ1-5
CASSGGQPQGPQHF
TGTGCCAGCAGTGGGGGACAGCCTCAAGGGCCCCAGCATTTT
>TRBV6-1|.|.|TRBJ2-5
CASSEGPSVVETQYF
TGTGCCAGCAGTGAAGGTCCCAGCGTCGTCGAGACCCAGTACTTC
>TRBV25-1|TRBD2|.|TRBJ2-5
CASSEHRLAGGGETQYF
TGTGCCAGCAGTGAACACCGACTAGCGGGAGGGGGAGAGACCCAGTACTTC
>TRBV30|TRBD1|.|TRBJ1-2
CAWKQGWSNYGYTF
TGTGCCTGGAAACAGGGGTGGAGTAACTATGGCTACACCTTC
>TRBV7-2|.|.|TRBJ2-7
CASSLEDQGLGYEQYF
TGTGCCAGCAGCTTGGAAGATCAGGGGCTGGGCTACGAGCAGTACTTC
>TRBV9|.|.|TRBJ2-5
CASSVGTGQETQYF
TGTGCCAGCAGCGTAGGAACAGGGCAAGAGACCCAGTACTTC
>TRBV10-3|.|once|TRBJ1-2
CAISESMGGRKGYTF
TGTGCCATCAGTGAGTCGATGGGGGGAAGGAAAGGCTACACCTTC
>TRBV2|.|few|TRBJ1-1
CASPQGLGTEAFF
TGTGCCAGCCCTCAGGGTTTGGGCACTGAAGCTTTCTTT
>TRBV11-2|.|.|TRBJ1-5
CASSLDGTREGNQPQHF
TGTGCCAGCAGCTTAGACGGGACAAGAGAAGGCAATCAGCCCCAGCATTTT
>TRBV6-1|.|.|TRBJ2-7
CASSAPSPYEQYF
TGTGCCAGCAGCGCCCCATCCCCCTACGAGCAGTACTTC
>TRBV25-1|.|.|TRBJ2-2
CASSEYMGKVNTGELFF
TGTGCCAGCAGTGAATACATGGGGAAGGTCAACACCGGGGAGCTGTTTTTT
>TRBV6-5|.|.|TRBJ1-4
CASSETGLNEKLFF
TGTGCCAGCAGTGAAACAGGGCTTAATGAAAAACTGTTTTTT
>TRBV27|TRBD1|.|TRBJ2-7
CASSLSGTGSYEQYF
TGTGCCAGCAGTTTATCCGGGACAGGTTCCTACGAGCAGTACTTC
>TRBV29-1|.|.|TRBJ2-2
CSVDLAHTGELFF
TGCAGCGTTGACCTAGCTCACACCGGGGAGCTGTTTTTT
>TRBV25-1|.|.|TRBJ2-5
CASPDYRRETQYF
TGTGCCAGCCCGGACTATCGTAGGGAGACCCAGTACTTC
>TRBV18|.|.|TRBJ1-4
CASSSLPGVEKLFF
TGTGCCAGCTCATCCCTTCCAGGTGTTGAAAAACTGTTTTTT
>TRBV4-1|.|.|TRBJ2-1
CASSQATGTRGDEQFF
TGCGCCAGCAGCCAGGCTACCGGGACCAGGGGGGATGAGCAGTTCTTC
>TRBV18|.|.|TRBJ2-5
CASSLDLAPKVETQYF
TGTGCCAGCTCGCTGGACCTAGCACCGAAAGTAGAGACCCAGTACTTC
>TRBV5-4|.|.|TRBJ1-1
CASSEPGRRGSNTEAFF
TGTGCCAGCAGCGAACCGGGACGGAGAGGTTCGAACACTGAAGCTTTCTTT
>TRBV11-2|.|.|TRBJ1-1
CASSLGQVMNTEAFF
TGTGCCAGCAGCTTAGGACAGGTCATGAACACTGAAGCTTTCTTT
>TRBV5-1|.|.|TRBJ2-4
CASSPGPETQNIQYF
TGCGCCAGCAGCCCGGGACCCGAAACCCAAAACATTCAGTACTTC
>TRBV30|.|.|TRBJ1-3
CAWSSGNTIYF
TGTGCCTGGTCATCCGGAAACACCATATATTTT
>TRBV4-2|.|.|TRBJ1-2
CASSQGGVPVWDEGPSRYGYTF
TGTGCCAGCAGCCAGGGTGGAGTCCCGGTATGGGACGAAGGACCTTCGAGATATGGCTACACCTTC
>TRBV5-1|.|.|TRBJ2-7
CASSFEEGGNYEQYF
TGCGCCAGCAGCTTTGAAGAAGGCGGGAACTACGAGCAGTACTTC